A single sample gave rise to the 11 T cell receptor beta chains below, sequenced in a study of T cell repertoires in cytomegalovirus infection. MiXCR, applied by TCRdb to the reads, yields one record per CDR3 protein. The sample shows 250,000 to 300,000 distinct CDR3 sequences, roughly 23% of them seen only once. The sample was PBMCs. The receptors come from a human donor in good health (CMV status not recorded). Some clones in this sample may be carry-over from other donors' samples.

The chain combines TRBV20-1 with TRBJ2-1; no clear D. Germline V lookup: CDR1 DFQATT, CDR2 SNEGSKA (reference sequence). The CDR3 totals 13 residues. V lost 6 bases, J lost 0 bases, and 9 bases lay in between. The CDR3 region is CSAQESSYNEQFF. In nucleotides, the CDR3 is TGCAGTGCGCAAGAGAGCTCCTACAATGAGCAGTTCTTC.

V usage is TRBV7-2 and J usage is TRBJ1-1; 7 nucleotides agree with TRBD1. This CDR3 has 14 amino acids. Unmatched junction bases numbered 5, after V lost 5 bases and J lost 2 bases. Germline CDR1 SGHTA, CDR2 FQGNSA. The CDR3 nucleotides read TGTGCCAGCAGCCAAAACAGGGGAAACACTGAAGCTTTCTTT. This codes for CASSQNRGNTEAFF.

V is TRBV7-2 and J is TRBJ1-4, with 8 bases identical to TRBD1. V was pared by 0 bases and J by 8 bases, with 8 bases of the junction left unmatched. CDR3 length equals 16 residues. Germline-derived CDR1 and CDR2 are SGHTA and FQGNSA. The DNA for the CDR3 is TGTGCCAGCAGCTTAGCGAGTCGACAGGGGAGAGAAAAACTGTTTTTT. This sequence encodes CASSLASRQGREKLFF. The variable domain in full, completed from reference TRBV7-2 and TRBJ1-4, reads GAGVSQSPSNKVTEKGKDVELRCDPISGHTALYWYRQSLGQGLEFLIYFQGNSAPDKSGLPSDRFSAERTGGSVSTLTIQRTQQEDSAVYLCASSLASRQGREKLFFGSGTQLSVL.

The chain has TRBV28 and TRBJ2-7; TRBD2 might be the D (8 bases). The length of the CDR3 is 15 residues. The V gene lost 9 bases and the J gene lost 3 bases, with 21 bases spanning the gap. Germline CDR1 is MDHEN and CDR2 is SYDVKM. As DNA, the CDR3 is TGTGCCAGTATCGCAGGGGGTAGCGGGAACTACGAGCAGTACTTC. This gives the protein CASIAGGSGNYEQYF.

This clonotype has only a few counts. The J gene is TRBJ1-2, the V gene TRBV7-9; D remains ambiguous. This CDR3 has 13 residues. Germline loops: CDR1 SEHNR, CDR2 FQNEAQ (reference sequence). The ends were cut back, 1 base at V and 10 bases at J, with 13 bases in the middle. As DNA, the CDR3 is TGTGCCAGCAGCTTAGGTGACGGGGTTGACTACACCTTC. Protein product: CASSLGDGVDYTF.

In its sample, this clonotype was seen a few times. This chain joins TRBV12-3 or TRBV12-4 and TRBJ2-5, with D maybe TRBD2 (6 bases). V lost 1 base and J 5 bases, leaving 20 bases between the germline ends. This CDR3 is 17 amino acids long. CDR3 protein: CASSLVIRETRRETQYF. For the CDR3, the DNA is TGTGCCAGCAGTTTAGTGATCCGGGAGACCCGTCGGGAGACCCAGTACTTC.

The V gene is TRBV20-1, the J gene TRBJ2-1; TRBD2 matches at 8 bases. This CDR3 is 15 amino acids long. Unmatched junction bases numbered 5, after V lost 1 base and J lost 3 bases. Germline CDR1 DFQATT, CDR2 SNEGSKA (reference sequence). The DNA for the CDR3 is TGCAGTGCTAGAGGATCAGCGGGAGACTACAATGAGCAGTTCTTC. Residues: CSARGSAGDYNEQFF.

This clonotype was observed a few times. The J gene is TRBJ2-5, the V gene TRBV6-1; 9 nucleotides line up with TRBD2. Trimming at V came to 6 bases and at J to 9 bases, leaving 5 bases not matched to a gene. CDR1 is MNHNS, CDR2 SASEGT, per germline. This CDR3 is built from 12 residues. The chain's CDR3 is CASSPGLAAQYF. The CDR3 region has the DNA TGTGCCAGCAGCCCGGGACTAGCAGCCCAGTACTTC.

V and J are TRBV11-2 and TRBJ2-5; TRBD2 agrees at 14 bases. Trimming removed 5 bases from V and 0 bases from J; junction bases left unmatched: 11. Germline CDR1 and CDR2: SGHAT and FQNNGV. The CDR3 contains 19 residues. The CDR3 DNA sequence: TGTGCCAGCAGCCCAGGGACTAGCGGGGGAAAGCCGTACCAAGAGACCCAGTACTTC. The encoded protein is CASSPGTSGGKPYQETQYF.

The table lists this clonotype with a few counts. The rearrangement joins TRBV7-3 to TRBJ2-6; no clear D. Germline values: CDR1 SGHTA, CDR2 FQGTGA. Between the trimmed V and J ends, which lost 5 bases and 8 bases, there was a span of 7 bases. CDR3 length: 12 amino acids. Here the CDR3 reads CASSPESNVLTF. The CDR3 nucleotides are TGTGCCAGCAGCCCGGAGTCCAACGTCCTGACTTTC.

Here the CDR3 reads CSAVPGQANYEQYF. The CDR3 DNA is TGCAGTGCTGTTCCGGGACAGGCAAACTACGAGCAGTACTTC. The chain has TRBV20-1 and TRBJ2-7, with 8 bases fitting TRBD1. This CDR3 region has 14 residues. After removal of 5 bases from V and 3 bases from J, the junction contained 9 bases not matched to a gene. The germline V gene encodes CDR1 DFQATT and CDR2 SNEGSKA (reference sequence).